This entry describes one TCR beta chain. This specimen comes from a study of T cell responses to AZD1222 COVID-19 vaccine. The germline V gene encodes CDR1 MNHEY and CDR2 SVGAGI. V dropped 0 bases and J dropped 6 bases, with 5 bases sitting between them. The CDR3 has 13 residues. Repertoires were generated with immunoSEQ multiplex PCR, while TCRdb's copy carries only in-frame clones and drops some. This table holds approximately 270,000 clones, about 94% found once. The chain links TRBV6-5 to TRBJ2-2, with D possibly being TRBD2 (5 bases). The sequenced sample was peripheral blood, obtained 28 days after the second AZD1222 dose. The sequence came from an adult who received the AZD1222 COVID-19 vaccine. CDR3 nucleotides: TGTGCCAGCAGTTACTCGAGGGCCGGGGAGCTGTTTTTT. It is translated as CASSYSRAGELFF.